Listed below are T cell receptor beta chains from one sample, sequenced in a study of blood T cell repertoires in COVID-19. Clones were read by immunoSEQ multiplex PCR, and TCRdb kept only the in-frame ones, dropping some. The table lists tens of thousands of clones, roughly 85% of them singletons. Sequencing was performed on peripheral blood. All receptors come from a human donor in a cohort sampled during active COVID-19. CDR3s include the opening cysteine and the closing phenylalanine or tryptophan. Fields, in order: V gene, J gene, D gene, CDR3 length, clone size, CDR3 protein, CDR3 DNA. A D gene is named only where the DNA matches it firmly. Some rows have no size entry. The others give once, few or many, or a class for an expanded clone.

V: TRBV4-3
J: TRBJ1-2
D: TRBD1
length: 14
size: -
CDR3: CASSRDRSFYGYTF
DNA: TGCGCCAGCAGCAGGGACAGATCGTTCTATGGCTACACCTTC

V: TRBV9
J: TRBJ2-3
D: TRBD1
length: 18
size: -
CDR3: CASSVESTGQGALDTQYF
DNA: TGTGCCAGCAGCGTAGAGTCGACCGGACAGGGGGCGTTGGATACGCAGTATTTT

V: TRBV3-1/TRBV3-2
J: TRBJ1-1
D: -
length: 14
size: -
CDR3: CASSTTQGSTEAFF
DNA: TGTGCCAGCAGCACAACCCAGGGGAGTACTGAAGCTTTCTTT

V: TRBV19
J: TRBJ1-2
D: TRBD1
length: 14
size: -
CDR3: CASTSGTGYEGYTF
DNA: TGTGCCAGTACATCCGGGACAGGGTACGAGGGCTACACCTTC

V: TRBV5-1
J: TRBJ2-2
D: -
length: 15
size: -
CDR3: CASSPGGLNTGELFF
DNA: TGCGCCAGCAGCCCCGGAGGTTTGAACACCGGGGAGCTGTTTTTT

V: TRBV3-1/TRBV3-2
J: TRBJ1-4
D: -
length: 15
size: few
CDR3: CASSPRGTYRGKLFF
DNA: TGTGCCAGCAGCCCTCGCGGGACTTATAGGGGAAAACTGTTTTTT

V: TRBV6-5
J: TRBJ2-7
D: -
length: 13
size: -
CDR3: CASSYFFGFEQYF
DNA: TGTGCCAGCAGTTACTTTTTCGGGTTTGAGCAGTACTTC

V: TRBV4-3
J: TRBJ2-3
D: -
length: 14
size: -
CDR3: CASSQRRSSDTQYF
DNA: TGCGCCAGCAGCCAACGGAGGTCCTCAGATACGCAGTATTTT

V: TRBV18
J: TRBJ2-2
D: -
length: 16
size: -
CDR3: CASSPVEQMNTGELFF
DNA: TGTGCCAGCTCACCGGTCGAACAGATGAACACCGGGGAGCTGTTTTTT

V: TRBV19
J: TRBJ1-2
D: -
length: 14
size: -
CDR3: CATNSGLFAYGYTF
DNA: TGTGCCACCAACTCAGGGTTGTTCGCCTATGGCTACACCTTC

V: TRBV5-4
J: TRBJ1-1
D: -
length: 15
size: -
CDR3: CASSLDVEANTEAFF
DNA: TGTGCCAGCAGCTTGGATGTGGAGGCGAACACTGAAGCTTTCTTT

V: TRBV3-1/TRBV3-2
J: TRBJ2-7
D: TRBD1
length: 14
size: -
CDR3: CASSRRTGSVEQYF
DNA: TGTGCCAGCAGCCGTCGGACAGGGTCGGTGGAGCAGTACTTC

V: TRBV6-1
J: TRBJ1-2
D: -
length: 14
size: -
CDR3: CASSDGQPNYGYTF
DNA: TGTGCCAGCAGTGATGGACAGCCTAACTATGGCTACACCTTC

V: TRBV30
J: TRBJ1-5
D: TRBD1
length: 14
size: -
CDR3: CAWSLTGGRQPQHF
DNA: TGTGCCTGGAGTCTGACAGGGGGCCGGCAGCCCCAGCATTTT

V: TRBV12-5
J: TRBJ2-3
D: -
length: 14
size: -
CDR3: CASGSSGAGNTQYF
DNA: TGTGCTAGTGGTAGCAGTGGGGCTGGGAATACGCAGTATTTT

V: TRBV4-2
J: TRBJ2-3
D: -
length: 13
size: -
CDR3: CASSQRSEDTQYF
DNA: TGTGCCAGCAGCCAACGGTCTGAAGATACGCAGTATTTT

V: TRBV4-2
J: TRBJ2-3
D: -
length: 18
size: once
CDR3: CASSQGVGRDPSTDTQYF
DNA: TGTGCCAGCAGCCAAGGGGTCGGGCGGGACCCTAGCACAGATACGCAGTATTTT

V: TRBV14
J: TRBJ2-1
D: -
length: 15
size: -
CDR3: CASSPNDGLSNEQFF
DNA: TGTGCCAGCAGCCCAAACGATGGTCTAAGCAATGAGCAGTTCTTC

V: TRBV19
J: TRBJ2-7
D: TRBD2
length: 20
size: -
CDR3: CASSISFGASGRPSSYEQYF
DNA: TGTGCCAGTAGTATTTCTTTTGGGGCTAGCGGGAGGCCCAGCTCCTACGAGCAGTACTTC

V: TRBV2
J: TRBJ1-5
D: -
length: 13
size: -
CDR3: CASSTGSGQPQHF
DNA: TGTGCCAGCAGTACGGGGTCGGGCCAGCCCCAGCATTTT

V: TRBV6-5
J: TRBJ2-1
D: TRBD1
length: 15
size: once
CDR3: CASSYTGTAYNEQFF
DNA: TGTGCCAGCAGTTATACCGGGACAGCCTACAATGAGCAGTTCTTC

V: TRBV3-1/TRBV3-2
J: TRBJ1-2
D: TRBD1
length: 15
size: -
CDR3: CASSQDTQGAGGYTF
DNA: TGTGCCAGCAGCCAAGACACACAGGGGGCTGGTGGCTACACCTTC

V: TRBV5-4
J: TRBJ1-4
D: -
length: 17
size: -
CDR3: CASSSGGAILTNEKLFF
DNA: TGTGCCAGCAGCTCGGGGGGCGCGATTTTGACTAATGAAAAACTGTTTTTT

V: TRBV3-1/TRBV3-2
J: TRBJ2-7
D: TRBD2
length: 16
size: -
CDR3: CASSHSGTSGSREQYF
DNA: TGTGCCAGCAGTCACTCCGGGACTAGCGGGAGTCGCGAGCAGTACTTC

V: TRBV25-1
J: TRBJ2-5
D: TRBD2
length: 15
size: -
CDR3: CASSPRGSGLETQYF
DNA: TGTGCCAGCAGTCCCCGGGGTAGCGGGTTAGAGACCCAGTACTTC

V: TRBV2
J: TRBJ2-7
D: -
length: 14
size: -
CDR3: CASSDGGVVYEQYF
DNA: TGTGCCAGCAGTGACGGCGGTGTCGTATACGAGCAGTACTTC